Sequencing of this TCR beta chain was carried out in a study of beta chain features in type 1 diabetes. Study-wide results and limits: Among type 1 diabetes patients, VDJ junctions had fewer insertions and more deletions. Shortening of TCRB CDR3s, moderate but significant, appeared in all four CD4+ subsets of Type 1 diabetes patients.

The authors reverse transcribed all of the isolated RNA, so sequencing captured expressed TCRB transcripts. The assay was immunoSEQ multiplex PCR, and TCRdb's table has in-frame clones only and misses some. The profile shows 130,000 to 150,000 clones, about an eighth of them singletons. The CDR3 totals 15 residues. In germline, CDR1 is LGHNA, CDR2 YNFKEQ. Trimming took 1 base from V and 4 from J; bases not matched to a gene: 4. This clone was seen a few times. As yet, its antigen is unknown. Sequenced input: central memory CD4+ T cells from blood. The chain links TRBV4-2 to TRBJ2-3; 8 bases fit TRBD2. The sequence was obtained from a man aged 18 to 30 with type 1 diabetes. CDR3 region: CASSQVSSGADTQYF. The CDR3 DNA sequence: TGTGCCAGCAGCCAAGTTAGTAGCGGGGCAGATACGCAGTATTTT.